This is a list of T cell receptor beta chains from one sample in a study of Ad26.COV2.S vaccination and SARS-CoV-2 variants. The repertoire was sequenced with immunoSEQ multiplex PCR; TCRdb's copy has only in-frame clones and lacks some. The sample yields about 680,000 clones, 70% to 90% seen once. Material: peripheral blood, obtained in a trial of Ad26.COV2.S vaccine versus placebo. Every receptor here comes from a person aged 18-65 years who received the Ad26.COV2.S COVID-19 vaccine or a placebo. CDR3s leave out the opening cysteine and the closing phenylalanine or tryptophan. The order of the fields is D gene, V gene, CDR3 protein. A D gene is named only where the DNA matches it firmly.

TRBD2 | TRBV3-1/TRBV3-2 | ASRTSGRSIDTQY
- | TRBV30 | AWSGADNQPQH
- | TRBV6-5 | ASSPRGSYNEQF
TRBD2 | TRBV7-9 | ASSAPGGQETQY
- | TRBV3-1/TRBV3-2 | ASSQDRGYNEAF
- | TRBV18 | ASSPIAGSTGELF
- | TRBV6-5 | ASSPQGNQPQH
- | TRBV11-2 | ASSPDPGTEAF
TRBD2 | TRBV13 | ASRQQGGLATEQF
- | TRBV5-6 | ASSLSMNTEAF
TRBD1 | TRBV5-8 | ASSTWTGAGNTEAF
TRBD1 | TRBV7-2 | ASSSGQGSSPLH
- | TRBV11-2 | ASSPTGELF
TRBD1 | TRBV7-9 | ASSLVSMSTGGLNTEAF
TRBD1 | TRBV2 | ASSERGQGVYEQY
TRBD1 | TRBV25-1 | ASNPDRGPYNEQF
- | TRBV19 | ASMRGNTIY
- | TRBV7-9 | ASSLGQPNQPQH
- | TRBV7-2 | ASSLGGGNYGYT
- | TRBV10-2 | ASRTGRVNYGYT
TRBD1 | TRBV7-2 | ASSLGGQGGEQY
TRBD1 | TRBV11-2 | ASSLGTGYEQY
TRBD2 | TRBV2 | ASSGGSGREGIQY
- | TRBV4-2 | ASTPTGLDSPLH
- | TRBV3-1/TRBV3-2 | ASSQEGILRAF
- | TRBV9 | ASSVSQGHEQY
- | TRBV3-1/TRBV3-2 | ASSIDSNVDYT
- | TRBV7-6 | ASSLDGGNNSPLH
- | TRBV6-5 | ASSYSTANYGYT
- | TRBV5-1 | ASTGRSSYNEQF
- | TRBV19 | ASTPRRGTNEKLF